The next 13 T cell receptor beta chains were all read from a single sample in a study of beta chain features in type 1 diabetes (dated by TCRdb to 2016 to 2018). Libraries were constructed by the immunoSEQ multiplex PCR assay. The entire isolated RNA was reverse transcribed using the High Capacity cDNA Reverse Transcription Kit, and thus expressed TCRB transcripts were sequenced. Not all clones reach the TCRdb copy of this immuneACCESS table, which keeps in-frame sequences only. Checked studies attribute under half of the gap to unresolved V genes and leave the rest unexplained. The sample yields 900,000 or so clones; about 17% were counted once. The ten largest clones add up to 0.02% to 0.025% of the sample. Material for sequencing was naive CD4+ T cells from blood. Taken with the paper, the label for cell subset or site translates to: true naive CD4+ T cells. These receptors originate from a woman in her late teens or twenties in good health.

This clone was seen more than once but under ten times. This chain connects TRBV5-4 to TRBJ1-1, with 10 positions matching TRBD1. CDR1 SGHNT and CDR2 YYREEE come from the germline V gene (reference sequence). J lost 0 bases, V lost 3 bases, and 5 bases had no gene match. This CDR3 comprises 16 residues. The CDR3 bases are TGTGCCAGCAGCTGGGACAGGGGTTCCTTGAACACTGAAGCTTTCTTT. It specifies CASSWDRGSLNTEAFF.

This clone was counted only a few times. The chain combines TRBV2 with TRBJ2-1; perhaps TRBD2 as D (5 bases). With 3 bases removed from V and 7 bases from J, the gap between germline ends came to 16 bases. CDR3 length: 15 amino acids. Germline CDR1 and CDR2: SNHLY and FYNNEI. CDR3 nucleotide sequence: TGTGCCAGCAGTGATGGTTCTCAGAGCGGTAATGAGCAGTTCTTC. This sequence encodes CASSDGSQSGNEQFF.

This chain connects TRBV7-2 to TRBJ1-2; D gene uncertain. The CDR3 is 16 residues long. Trimming stripped 1 base from V and 0 bases from J, with 12 bases between. CDR1 and CDR2 (germline): SGHTA, FQGNSA. The CDR3 sequence is CASSLGGALANYGYTF. In DNA form, the CDR3 reads TGTGCCAGCAGCTTAGGCGGAGCCCTAGCTAACTATGGCTACACCTTC.

This clone was recorded many times. The rearrangement joins TRBV10-3 to TRBJ2-1, with D perhaps TRBD1 (6 bases). The CDR3 is made up of 14 amino acids. Germline V CDR1 and CDR2: ENHRY, SYGVKD. V gave up 0 bases and J gave up 7 bases, with 10 bases separating them. The CDR3 loop is CAISESIQGNEQFF. The CDR3 DNA sequence: TGTGCCATCAGTGAGTCGATACAGGGAAATGAGCAGTTCTTC.

This clone was detected a few times. This chain uses TRBV15 with TRBJ2-1; weak D call: TRBD2 (6 bases). This CDR3 comprises 14 residues. V shed 0 bases and J shed 9 bases, with 12 bases lying between them. Germline values: CDR1 LNHNV, CDR2 YYDKDF (reference sequence). The CDR3 loop reads CATSRETGVGEQFF. In DNA, the CDR3 is TGTGCCACCAGCAGAGAAACGGGGGTCGGTGAGCAGTTCTTC.

This clone was detected only a few times. This chain uses TRBV29-1 with TRBJ2-2, with D maybe TRBD2 (5 bases). Germline V CDR1 and CDR2: SQVTM, ANQGSEA. The V end lost 6 bases, the J end lost 0 bases, and 14 bases lay between the germline ends. This CDR3 is built from 15 residues. The CDR3 loop reads CSVLQDSANTGELFF. In DNA form, the CDR3 reads TGCAGCGTACTCCAGGACTCCGCGAACACCGGGGAGCTGTTTTTT.

This chain uses TRBV5-1 with TRBJ2-1, with a weak D call TRBD2 (6 bases). V was trimmed by 0 bases and J by 3 bases, leaving 13 bases between them. There are 16 residues in the CDR3. Per germline, CDR1 SGHRS and CDR2 YFSETQ. The CDR3 bases are TGCGCCAGCAGCTTGGCCGTGGGGGGACTCTACAATGAGCAGTTCTTC. As protein: CASSLAVGGLYNEQFF.

The sample holds a few counts of this clone. The V gene is TRBV18, the J gene TRBJ2-1; the match to TRBD2 covers 14 bases. Germline CDR1 is KGHSH and CDR2 is LQKENI. The CDR3 has 18 residues. Losses at the gene ends were 5 bases for V and 0 bases for J; bases not matched to a gene: 6. DNA for the CDR3: TGTGCCAGCTCATCCGGGACTAGCGGGAGATCCTCCTACAATGAGCAGTTCTTC. Translation gives CASSSGTSGRSSYNEQFF.

This chain's CDR3 is CASSLVAGDNEQFF. The CDR3 DNA reads as TGTGCCAGCAGCTTGGTGGCAGGGGACAATGAGCAGTTCTTC. The rearrangement joins TRBV5-6 to TRBJ2-1; possible D gene TRBD1, 6 bases. From germline, CDR1 is SGHDT and CDR2 YYEEEE. V lost 0 bases and J 5 bases, leaving 9 bases between the germline ends. The CDR3 contains 14 residues. The whole variable domain, filled in from reference TRBV5-6 and TRBJ2-1, reads DAGVTQSPTHLIKTRGQQVTLRCSPKSGHDTVSWYQQALGQGPQFIFQYYEEEERQRGNFPDRFSGHQFPNYSSELNVNALLLGDSALYLCASSLVAGDNEQFFGPGTRLTVL.

The V and J genes are TRBV6-1 and TRBJ1-2; a weak D match, TRBD1 (6 bases). The CDR3 extends over 15 amino acids. With 3 bases removed from V and 4 bases from J, the gap between germline ends came to 15 bases. Germline CDR1 MNHNS, CDR2 SASEGT. CDR3 in DNA: TGTGCCAGCAGTGAGATGACAGGCCGCGGCTATGGCTACACCTTC. Translation gives CASSEMTGRGYGYTF.

This clone was detected only a few times. The chain has TRBV29-1 and TRBJ2-1; 8 nucleotides align to TRBD2. The CDR3 covers 17 residues. CDR1 is SQVTM and CDR2 is ANQGSEA in the germline V gene. After removal of 2 bases from V and 4 bases from J, the junction contained 13 bases not matched to a gene. The CDR3 protein is CSVESSGLAGTYNEQFF. The CDR3 DNA is TGCAGCGTTGAATCATCGGGGCTAGCGGGTACATACAATGAGCAGTTCTTC.

The gene calls are TRBV28 and TRBJ2-5; D possibly matches TRBD1 or TRBD2 (7 bases each). The germline V and J ends were trimmed by 5 bases and 5 bases, with 15 bases remaining between them. The CDR3 runs 14 residues. The germline V gene encodes CDR1 MDHEN and CDR2 SYDVKM. The CDR3 DNA is TGTGCCAGCAGTCCAGGGGGGGCTCAGGAGACCCAGTACTTC. It is translated as CASSPGGAQETQYF.

This clone was seen many times. V gene TRBV10-3 combines with J gene TRBJ1-5; 9 nucleotides match TRBD1. The CDR3 loop spans 12 amino acids. V trimming: 8 bases; J trimming: 4 bases; junction bases outside the gene matches: 0. CDR1 and CDR2 from the germline V gene are ENHRY and SYGVKD. DNA for the CDR3: TGTGCCATCGGACAGGGGAATCAGCCCCAGCATTTT. It translates to CAIGQGNQPQHF.